This T cell receptor beta chain derives from a study of T cell responses to AZD1222 COVID-19 vaccine. This clone was counted between two and nine times. What it binds is not known. Study-level findings and limits: Once two AZD1222 doses were given, Spike-specific TCR breadth and depth went up.

CDR1 is SQVTM and CDR2 is ANQGSEA in the germline V gene. The ends were cut back, 3 bases at V and 4 bases at J, with 15 bases in the middle. The CDR3 totals 14 residues. Sequencing used immunoSEQ multiplex PCR; TCRdb keeps in-frame clones, though not all of them. This table has around 140,000 clones, approximately 85% appearing once. This specimen was peripheral blood, taken 28 days after the second dose of the MenACWY control vaccine. The sequence was obtained from an adult who received the MenACWY meningococcal vaccine as a control. The rearrangement links TRBV29-1 to TRBJ1-2; no firm D call. The chain's CDR3 is CSVEMDGRSYGYTF. DNA for the CDR3: TGCAGCGTTGAGATGGATGGTCGGAGCTATGGCTACACCTTC.